The 18 T cell receptor beta chains listed next were all sequenced from one sample in a study of T cell repertoires in aging, cancer and after chemotherapy. A mixed TRB-A/B primer pool amplified rearranged TRB by multiplex touch-down PCR. One entry per CDR3 protein results from TCRdb running MiXCR on the multiplex PCR reads. The sample carries approximately 6,600 distinct CDR3 sequences, 25% to 30% recorded once. Amplification of TCR beta used genomic DNA extracted from peripheral blood. Sequencing was done on a sample of blood. All receptors derive from a human donor with a blood cancer. The donor label of this sample is uncertain.

The chain recombines TRBV20-1 with TRBJ2-3, with D perhaps matching TRBD2 (5 bases). The CDR3 loop spans 10 amino acids. Germline assignment: CDR1 DFQATT and CDR2 SNEGSKA (reference sequence). CDR3 sequence (DNA): TGCAGCGGGGGCACAGATACGCAGTATTTT. Translated: CSGGTDTQYF.

The chain is built from TRBV7-9 and TRBJ2-1; D may be TRBD1 (6 bases). CDR3 size: 17 residues. CDR1 is SEHNR and CDR2 is FQNEAQ in the germline V gene (reference sequence). The V gene lost 0 bases and the J gene lost 5 bases, with 17 bases spanning the gap. The CDR3 spells CASSLALGWTDHNEQFF. CDR3 coding DNA: TGTGCCAGCAGCTTAGCGCTTGGCTGGACAGACCACAATGAGCAGTTCTTC. Variable domain in full (rest from reference TRBV7-9 and TRBJ2-1): DTGVSQNPRHKITKRGQNVTFRCDPISEHNRLYWYRQTLGQGPEFLTYFQNEAQLEKSRLLSDRFSAERPKGSFSTLEIQRTEQGDSAMYLCASSLALGWTDHNEQFFGPGTRLTVL.

The table lists this clonotype with a few counts. V is TRBV6-4 and J is TRBJ2-3; 7 bases fit TRBD1. Germline CDR1 is MRHNA and CDR2 is SNTAGT. CDR3 length equals 14 residues. The J segment lost 2 bases and the V segment lost 3 bases, leaving 2 bases of the junction unmatched. The CDR3 DNA follows: TGTGCCAGCAGTGAAGGGACAGCCACAGATACGCAGTATTTT. The encoded protein is CASSEGTATDTQYF.

This clonotype was found many times. The J gene is TRBJ1-5, the V gene TRBV30; D perhaps matches TRBD1 (5 bases). The germline V and J ends were trimmed by 2 bases and 5 bases, with 7 bases remaining between them. This CDR3 comprises 12 residues. The germline gives CDR1 GTSNPN, CDR2 SVGIG (reference sequence). CDR3 nucleotides: TGTGCCTGGAGTTCGGGACATCAGCCCCAGCATTTT. Translated: CAWSSGHQPQHF. Drawing the rest from reference TRBV30 and TRBJ1-5, the complete variable domain is SQTIHQWPATLVQPVGSPLSLECTVEGTSNPNLYWYRQAAGRGLQLLFYSVGIGQISSEVPQNLSASRPQDRQFILSSKKLLLSDSGFYLCAWSSGHQPQHFGDGTRLSIL.

By sample share, this clonotype is medium-sized (0.01 to 0.1%). The CDR3 coding sequence is TGTGCCAGTAGTTCGGTCCCCACCAGCAATCAGCCCCAGCATTTT. Translated, it gives CASSSVPTSNQPQHF. This sequence joins TRBV19 and TRBJ1-5; unclear D gene. Germline loops: CDR1 LNHDA, CDR2 SQIVND (reference sequence). CDR3 length: 15 residues. Trimming took 5 bases from V and 1 from J, leaving 12 bases between them.

The chain is built from TRBV15 and TRBJ1-4, with TRBD1 matching over 9 bases. CDR1 LNHNV and CDR2 YYDKDF come from the germline V gene (reference sequence). J was trimmed by 8 bases and V by 1 base; bases with no gene match: 5. This CDR3 spans 15 amino acids. CDR3 region: CATSRGGTGSEKLFF. In DNA form, the CDR3 reads TGTGCCACCAGCAGAGGCGGGACAGGGTCCGAAAAACTGTTTTTT.

This clonotype is labeled as medium-sized. The CDR3 DNA is TGTGCCAGTAGTACGCGACAGGGGATCACTAACTATGGCTACACCTTC. Translated, it gives CASSTRQGITNYGYTF. This chain uses TRBV19 with TRBJ1-2; TRBD1 matches 8 bases. The germline CDR1 and CDR2 sequences are LNHDA and SQIVND (reference sequence). The CDR3 covers 16 residues. V gave up 4 bases and J gave up 0 bases; unmatched junction bases: 7.

The chain joins TRBV5-6 to TRBJ1-2, with D possibly matching TRBD1 (5 bases). CDR3 size: 15 residues. Trimming shortened V by 0 bases and J by 5 bases, and 14 bases separated the two germline ends. CDR1 and CDR2 from the germline V gene are SGHDT and YYEEEE. CDR3: CASSLAGGGRYGYTF. The CDR3 DNA reads as TGTGCCAGCAGCTTGGCCGGGGGAGGTCGATATGGCTACACCTTC.

This clonotype was detected a few times. V gene TRBV6-5 combines with J gene TRBJ2-1, with TRBD2 matching 11 bases. Germline V gives CDR1 MNHEY, CDR2 SVGAGI. There are 16 residues in the CDR3. Trimming took 5 bases from V and 8 from J; bases not matched to a gene: 11. CDR3 sequence reads: CASSRIAGGPGDEQFF. Here the CDR3 DNA reads TGTGCCAGCAGTCGGATAGCGGGGGGGCCGGGGGATGAGCAGTTCTTC.

This clonotype has a count of ten or more. This rearrangement joins TRBV27 to TRBJ2-6; no definite D call. The CDR3 sequence is 16 residues long. The germline V and J ends were trimmed by 3 bases and 0 bases, with 9 bases remaining between them. Germline values: CDR1 MNHEY, CDR2 SMNVEV (reference sequence). DNA for the CDR3: TGTGCCAGCAGTTTCGTGGGTCTCTCTGGGGCCAACGTCCTGACTTTC. This gives the protein CASSFVGLSGANVLTF.

The chain is built from TRBV19 and TRBJ1-3; D is perhaps TRBD1 (6 bases). CDR3 length: 18 amino acids. Germline CDR1 reads LNHDA; CDR2 reads SQIVND (reference sequence). The V and J ends lost 3 bases and 4 bases respectively, with 22 bases between them. The CDR3 region is CASSIFLTGARRGNTIYF. The CDR3 nucleotides are TGTGCCAGTAGTATTTTTCTGACGGGGGCTCGAAGAGGAAACACCATATATTTT. Full variable domain (remainder filled in from reference TRBV19 and TRBJ1-3): DGGITQSPKYLFRKEGQNVTLSCEQNLNHDAMYWYRQDPGQGLRLIYYSQIVNDFQKGDIAEGYSVSREKKESFPLTVTSAQKNPTAFYLCASSIFLTGARRGNTIYFGEGSWLTVV.

The genes are TRBV5-1 and TRBJ2-3, with unresolved D. This CDR3 spans 14 amino acids. CDR1 is SGHRS and CDR2 is YFSETQ in the germline V gene. Trimming pared 3 bases from V and 5 bases from J, leaving 13 bases between. CDR3 sequence (DNA): TGCGCCAGCAGCTCGTCCCAGGTTGTAGATACGCAGTATTTT. This encodes CASSSSQVVDTQYF.

This clonotype ranks as medium-sized. The rearrangement uses TRBV18 and TRBJ2-7; possibly TRBD2 for D (7 bases). This CDR3 region has 15 residues. V shed 6 bases and J shed 3 bases, with 18 bases lying between them. Looked up from germline, CDR1 is KGHSH and CDR2 is LQKENI. The CDR3 nucleotides read TGTGCCAGCTCGCCAGCGGGACAAAGCTTCTACGAGCAGTACTTC. As protein: CASSPAGQSFYEQYF.

V usage is TRBV5-6 and J usage is TRBJ2-2, with D perhaps TRBD1 (6 bases). The V end was cut by 2 bases, the J end by 1 base, with 9 bases between. The CDR3 consists of 15 residues. Germline-derived CDR1 and CDR2 are SGHDT and YYEEEE. CDR3 bases: TGTGCCAGCAGCTTTGACAGGAAGAACACCGGGGAGCTGTTTTTT. It codes for CASSFDRKNTGELFF.

The gene calls are TRBV5-5 and TRBJ1-3; D is uncertain. The CDR3 has 12 amino acids. The germline gives CDR1 SGHKS, CDR2 YYEKEE (reference sequence). V was trimmed by 1 base and J by 5 bases, leaving 4 bases between them. CDR3: CASSLIRNTIYF. The CDR3 bases are TGTGCCAGCAGCTTGATAAGAAACACCATATATTTT.

This clonotype ranks as medium-sized. The chain uses TRBV27 and TRBJ2-7; 9 nucleotides line up with TRBD2. This CDR3 has 12 residues. V lost 10 bases and J lost 3; bases outside the gene matches: 4. The germline V gene encodes CDR1 MNHEY and CDR2 SMNVEV (reference sequence). This chain's CDR3 is CAIKRGDYEQYF. CDR3 DNA sequence: TGTGCCATAAAGCGGGGGGACTACGAGCAGTACTTC.

This clonotype was observed a few times. The V and J genes are TRBV5-6 and TRBJ2-5; D possibly matches TRBD1 or TRBD2 (5 bases each). The CDR3 covers 14 residues. V was pared by 2 bases and J by 9 bases, with 17 bases between. CDR1 and CDR2 from the germline V gene are SGHDT and YYEEEE. CDR3 in amino acids: CASSLGAGTFSQYF. The CDR3 DNA sequence: TGTGCCAGCAGCTTAGGCGCCGGGACGTTCTCCCAGTACTTC.

This clonotype showed up just a few times. This chain links TRBV15 with TRBJ2-3; tentatively, D is TRBD2 (6 bases). Per the germline V gene, CDR1 is LNHNV and CDR2 is YYDKDF (reference sequence). Deletions cut 5 bases from V and 2 bases from J, with 14 bases between. This CDR3 comprises 15 residues. The CDR3 sequence is CATSFPGLYTDTQYF. The CDR3 DNA reads as TGTGCCACCAGCTTTCCGGGACTTTACACAGATACGCAGTATTTT.